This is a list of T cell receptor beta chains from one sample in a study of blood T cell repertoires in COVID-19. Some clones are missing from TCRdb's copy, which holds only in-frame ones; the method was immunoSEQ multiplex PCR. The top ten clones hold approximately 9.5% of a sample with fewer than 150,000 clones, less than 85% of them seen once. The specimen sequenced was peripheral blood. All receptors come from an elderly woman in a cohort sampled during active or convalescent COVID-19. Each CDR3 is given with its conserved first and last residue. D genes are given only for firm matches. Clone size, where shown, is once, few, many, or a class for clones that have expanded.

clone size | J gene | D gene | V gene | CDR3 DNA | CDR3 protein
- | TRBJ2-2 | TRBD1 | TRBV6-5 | TGTGCCAGCAGCAAACTTACAGGGGCCACCGGGGAGCTGTTTTTT | CASSKLTGATGELFF
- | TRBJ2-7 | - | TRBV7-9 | TGTGCCAGCAGCTTACAGGAATACGAGCAGTACTTC | CASSLQEYEQYF
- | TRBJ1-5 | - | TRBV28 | TGTGCCAGCAGGAACCAGGGTAGCAGCAATCAGCCCCAGCATTTT | CASRNQGSSNQPQHF
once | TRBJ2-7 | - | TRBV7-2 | TGTGCCAGCAGCTTACGAGGTTTTCTCTACGAGCAGTACTTC | CASSLRGFLYEQYF
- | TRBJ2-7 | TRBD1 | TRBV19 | TGTGCCAGTAGTATCGCACAGGGGGGAAGCTACGAGCAGTACTTC | CASSIAQGGSYEQYF
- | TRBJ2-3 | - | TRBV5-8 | TGTGCCAGCAGCCGGACTACCCGGGGGCAGTATTTT | CASSRTTRGQYF
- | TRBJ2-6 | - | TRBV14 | TGTGCCAGCAGCCGTTTGTTAGGGAGGAACGAACCCTCTGGGGCCAACGTCCTGACTTTC | CASSRLLGRNEPSGANVLTF
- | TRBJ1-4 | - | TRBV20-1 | TGCAGTGCTAGTGCGGGGGCAACTAATGAAAAACTGTTTTTT | CSASAGATNEKLFF
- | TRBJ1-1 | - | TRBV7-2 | TGTGCCAGCAGCCCCAATCTACGGTTGGGCGCTTTCTTT | CASSPNLRLGAFF
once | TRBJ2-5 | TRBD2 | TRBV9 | TGTGCCAGCAGCGTAGGGAGGAGCGGGGGGATACAAGAGACCCAGTACTTC | CASSVGRSGGIQETQYF
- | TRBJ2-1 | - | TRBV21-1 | TGTGCCAGCAGCCCCTGCGACAATGAGCAGTTCTTC | CASSPCDNEQFF
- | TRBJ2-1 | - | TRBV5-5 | TGTGCCAGCAGCACGTCGGAGCGGGTCTCCTACAATGAGCAGTTCTTC | CASSTSERVSYNEQFF
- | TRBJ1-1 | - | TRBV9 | TGTGCCAGCAGCGTAGACAGGGAGAACACTGAAGCTTTCTTT | CASSVDRENTEAFF
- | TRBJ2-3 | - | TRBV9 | TGTGCCAGCAGCAAGACAAGCACAGATACGCAGTATTTT | CASSKTSTDTQYF
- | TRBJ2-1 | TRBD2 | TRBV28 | TGTGCCAGCAGCAACTTAGCGGGGGGCTACAATGAGCAGTTCTTC | CASSNLAGGYNEQFF
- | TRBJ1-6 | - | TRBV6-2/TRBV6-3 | TGTGCCAGCAGTTACCGAACCAGGGGTTACAATTCACCCCTCCACTTT | CASSYRTRGYNSPLHF
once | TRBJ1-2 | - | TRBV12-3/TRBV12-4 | TGTGCCAGCAGTTTCCAGGGGTATGGCTACACCTTC | CASSFQGYGYTF
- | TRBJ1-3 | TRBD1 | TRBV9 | TGTGCCAGCAGCGCCCCGACAGGGGGCCTAAGAAACACCATATATTTT | CASSAPTGGLRNTIYF
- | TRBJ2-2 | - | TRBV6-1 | TGTGCCAGCAGTGAAATGAGAACCGGGGAGCTGTTTTTT | CASSEMRTGELFF
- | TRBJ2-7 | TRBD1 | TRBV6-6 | TGTGCCAGCAGAAACTCCGGGACAGGGGGATCCGAGCAGTACTTC | CASRNSGTGGSEQYF
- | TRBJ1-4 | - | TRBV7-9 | TGTGCCAGCAGCCTCCAGGGGTCAACTAATGAAAAACTGTTTTTT | CASSLQGSTNEKLFF
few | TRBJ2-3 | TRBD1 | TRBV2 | TGTGCCAGCAAGGGACAGTACACAGATACGCAGTATTTT | CASKGQYTDTQYF
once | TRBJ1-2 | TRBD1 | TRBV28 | TGTGCCAGCAGGAGAGGGGGCGGCTATGGCTACACCTTC | CASRRGGGYGYTF
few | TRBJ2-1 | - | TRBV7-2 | TGTGCCAGCAGCTTAGCGTCAGACCGGGACAACCCGTTCTTC | CASSLASDRDNPFF
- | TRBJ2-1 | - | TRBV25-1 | TGTGCCAGCAGTGAATATAATAACCAGGGTAACTACAATGAGCAGTTCTTC | CASSEYNNQGNYNEQFF
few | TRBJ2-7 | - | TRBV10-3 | TGTGCCATCAGTGATCGGGGGGCTTACGAGCAGTACTTC | CAISDRGAYEQYF
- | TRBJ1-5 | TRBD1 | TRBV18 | TGTGCCAGCTCACTTGACAGGGTCAATCAGCCCCAGCATTTT | CASSLDRVNQPQHF
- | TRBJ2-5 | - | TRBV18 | TGTGCCAGCTCACCGGAGGGGCACGAGACCCAGTACTTC | CASSPEGHETQYF
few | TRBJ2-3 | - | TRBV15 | TGTGCCACCAGCAGAGATTATGCGGCTGAGGGAACAGATACGCAGTATTTT | CATSRDYAAEGTDTQYF
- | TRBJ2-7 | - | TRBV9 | TGTGCCAGCAGCGTAGGCACAGGGAACGAGCAGTACTTC | CASSVGTGNEQYF
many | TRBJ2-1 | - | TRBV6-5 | TGTGCCAGCAGGCCCCAGGGGTACAATGAGCAGTTCTTC | CASRPQGYNEQFF
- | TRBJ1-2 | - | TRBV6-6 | TGTGCCAGCAGACCCTCAGGAGGCGTTAATGGCTACACCTTC | CASRPSGGVNGYTF
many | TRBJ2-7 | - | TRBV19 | TGTGCCAGTAGTATGGGGTCAGGGACCTACGAGCAGTACTTC | CASSMGSGTYEQYF
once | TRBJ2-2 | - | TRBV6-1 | TGTGCCAGCAGTGAATATTCGGAGCGCACCGGGGAGCTGTTTTTT | CASSEYSERTGELFF
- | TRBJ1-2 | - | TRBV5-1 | TGCGCCAGCAGCCCGGACCCCTTCGGAGGCTATGGCTACACCTTC | CASSPDPFGGYGYTF
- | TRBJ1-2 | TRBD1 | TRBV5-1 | TGCGCCAGCAGCTCCTCCGGGACAGGCTATGGCTACACCTTC | CASSSSGTGYGYTF
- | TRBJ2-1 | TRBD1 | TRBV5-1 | TGCGCCAGCAGCTTGACCGCCGCTGGGACAGGCTACAATGAGCAGTTCTTC | CASSLTAAGTGYNEQFF
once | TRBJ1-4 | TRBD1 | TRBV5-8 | TGTGCCAGCAGCTTGGGCCGGGCGGCCAGGGGGTCCCAGTTTTTT | CASSLGRAARGSQFF
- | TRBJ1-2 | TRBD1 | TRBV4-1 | TGCGCCAGCAGCCAGGGACAGGGGAGACAGTATGGCTACACCTTC | CASSQGQGRQYGYTF
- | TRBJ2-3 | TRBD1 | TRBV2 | TGTGCCAGCAGTGATAACAGGGGAACAGATACGCAGTATTTT | CASSDNRGTDTQYF
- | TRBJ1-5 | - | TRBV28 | TGTGCCAGCAATGGCGGGGCGATGCGGGTCAATCAGCCCCAGCATTTT | CASNGGAMRVNQPQHF
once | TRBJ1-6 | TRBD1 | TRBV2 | TGTGCCAGCAGTGACTGGGACAGGAATTCACCCCTCCACTTT | CASSDWDRNSPLHF
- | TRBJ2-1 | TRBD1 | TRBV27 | TGTGCCAGCAGGCCCGCCGGGACAGGGGCGAATGAGCAGTTCTTC | CASRPAGTGANEQFF
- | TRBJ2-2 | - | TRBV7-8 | TGTGCCAGCAGCTTAGAGGGGAGGACCGGGGAGCTGTTTTTT | CASSLEGRTGELFF
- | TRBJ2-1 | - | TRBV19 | TGTGCCAGTAATCACAGGGACTACAATGAGCAGTTCTTC | CASNHRDYNEQFF
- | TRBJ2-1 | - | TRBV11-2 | TGTGCCAGCAGCTCGATACCCAAAGGACAGTCAAGTGAGCAGTTCTTC | CASSSIPKGQSSEQFF
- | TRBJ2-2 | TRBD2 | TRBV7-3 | TGTGCCAGCAGCTTAAAGGGTAGCGGGGGCACCGGGGAGCTGTTTTTT | CASSLKGSGGTGELFF
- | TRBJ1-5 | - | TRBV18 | TGTGCCAGCTCACCACGGGCAGGCGACAATCAGCCCCAGCATTTT | CASSPRAGDNQPQHF
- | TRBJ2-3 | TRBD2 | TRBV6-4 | TGTGCCAGCAGTGACAAAGCGGGGGATATAGATACGCAGTATTTT | CASSDKAGDIDTQYF
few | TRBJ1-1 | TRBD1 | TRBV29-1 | TGCAGCGTTGAAGTTGACAGGGGGCTGCTCTTT | CSVEVDRGLLF
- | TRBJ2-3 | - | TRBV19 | TGTGCCAGTAGGGGCACGGGGGTAGATACGCAGTATTTT | CASRGTGVDTQYF
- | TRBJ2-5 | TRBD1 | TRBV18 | TGTGCCAGCTCATTGGACAGGGCAGGGGAGACCCAGTACTTC | CASSLDRAGETQYF
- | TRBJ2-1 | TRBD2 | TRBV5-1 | TGCGCCAGCAGCTTGGAAGGACTAGTCAATGAGCAGTTCTTC | CASSLEGLVNEQFF
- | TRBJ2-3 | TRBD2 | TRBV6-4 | TGTGCCAGCAGTGACGGAGCGGGGGGCACAGATACGCAGTATTTT | CASSDGAGGTDTQYF
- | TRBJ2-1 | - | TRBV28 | TGTGCCAGCAGCGGACAATACAATGAGCAGTTCTTC | CASSGQYNEQFF
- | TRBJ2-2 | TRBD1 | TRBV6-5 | TGTGCCAGCAGGTTACAGGGGGCAAACACCGGGGAGCTGTTTTTT | CASRLQGANTGELFF
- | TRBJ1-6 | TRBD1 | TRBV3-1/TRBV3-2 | TGTGCCAGCAGCGCCCGGACAGGGGGCTCACCCCTCCACTTT | CASSARTGGSPLHF
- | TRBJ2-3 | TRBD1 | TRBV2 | TGTGCCAGCAGTGAAAGGAACAGGGGTTCAGATACGCAGTATTTT | CASSERNRGSDTQYF
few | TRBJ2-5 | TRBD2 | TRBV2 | TGTGCCAGCATCCAGCGGGGGGTTGGTGGCCAGTACTTC | CASIQRGVGGQYF